This T cell receptor beta chain appears in the sequencing data of a study of blood T cell repertoires in COVID-19. Study details: COVID-19 samples collected from the United States, Italy and Spain covered acute and convalescent phases. T cells, B-cell-depleted T cells, or PBMCs supplied cDNA or gDNA.

J was trimmed by 3 bases and V by 4 bases; bases with no gene match: 2. The germline gives CDR1 LGHDT, CDR2 YNNKEL (reference sequence). CDR3 length: 13 residues. Original processing notes: Nucleated cell counts were estimated from reference gene primer amplification. Measured with immunoSEQ multiplex PCR; TCRdb has only the in-frame clones, and not every one. V, J and clone size reflect that table, while D and trimming were determined from the DNA. The repertoire consists of some 250,000 clones, with approximately 88% occurring once and the leading ten covering more than 25%. The chain employs TRBV3-1 (or the pseudogene TRBV3-2) and TRBJ1-1, with TRBD1 matching over 7 bases. The clonotype comes from a man aged 35 to 55 with acute or convalescent COVID-19. What was sequenced was peripheral blood. The DNA for the CDR3 is TGTGCCAGCAGCCTAACAGGGGACACTGAAGCTTTCTTT. Translation: CASSLTGDTEAFF.